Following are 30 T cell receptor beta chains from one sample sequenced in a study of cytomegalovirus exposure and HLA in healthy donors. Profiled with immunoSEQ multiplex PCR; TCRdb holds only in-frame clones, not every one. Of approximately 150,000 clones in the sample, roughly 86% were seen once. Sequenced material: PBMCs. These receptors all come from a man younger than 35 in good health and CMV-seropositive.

CDR3 loop: CASSLRTGGGSLLTYNEQFF. DNA for the CDR3: TGTGCCAGCAGCTTGCGAACGGGGGGGGGTTCGCTTCTAACCTACAATGAGCAGTTCTTC. The V call is TRBV7-6, the J call TRBJ2-1; TRBD2 matches 8 bases. Trimming cost V 3 bases and J 2 bases; bases outside gene matches: 18. The CDR3 runs to 20 residues. Germline loops: CDR1 SGHVS, CDR2 FNYEAQ.

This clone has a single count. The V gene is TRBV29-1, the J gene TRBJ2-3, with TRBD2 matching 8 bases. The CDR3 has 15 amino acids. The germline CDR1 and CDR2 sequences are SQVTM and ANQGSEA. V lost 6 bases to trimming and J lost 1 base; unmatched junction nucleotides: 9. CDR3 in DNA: TGCAGCGTGGCTTCTAGCGGGCCTCGCACAGATACGCAGTATTTT. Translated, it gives CSVASSGPRTDTQYF.

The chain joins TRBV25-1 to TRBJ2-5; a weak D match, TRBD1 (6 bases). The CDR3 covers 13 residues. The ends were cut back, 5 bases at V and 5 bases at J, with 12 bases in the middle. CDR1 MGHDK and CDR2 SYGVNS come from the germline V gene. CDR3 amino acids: CASSYGQRETQYF. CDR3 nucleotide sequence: TGTGCCAGCAGTTACGGACAGAGGGAGACCCAGTACTTC. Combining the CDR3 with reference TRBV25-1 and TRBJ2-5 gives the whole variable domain EADIYQTPRYLVIGTGKKITLECSQTMGHDKMYWYQQDPGMELHLIHYSYGVNSTEKGDLSSESTVSRIRTEHFPLTLESARPSHTSQYLCASSYGQRETQYFGPGTRLLVL.

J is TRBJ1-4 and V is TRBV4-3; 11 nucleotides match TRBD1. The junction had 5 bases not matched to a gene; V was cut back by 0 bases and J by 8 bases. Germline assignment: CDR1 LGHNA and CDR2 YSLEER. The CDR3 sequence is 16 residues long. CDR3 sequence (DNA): TGCGCCAGCAGCCAAGACCGGACAGGGGGCGACGAAAAACTGTTTTTT. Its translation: CASSQDRTGGDEKLFF.

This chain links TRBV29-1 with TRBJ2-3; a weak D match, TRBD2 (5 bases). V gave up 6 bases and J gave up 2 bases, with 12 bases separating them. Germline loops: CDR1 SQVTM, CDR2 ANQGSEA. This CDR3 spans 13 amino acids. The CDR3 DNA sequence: TGCAGCGTGGCAAGGCTAGCCACAGATACGCAGTATTTT. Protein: CSVARLATDTQYF.

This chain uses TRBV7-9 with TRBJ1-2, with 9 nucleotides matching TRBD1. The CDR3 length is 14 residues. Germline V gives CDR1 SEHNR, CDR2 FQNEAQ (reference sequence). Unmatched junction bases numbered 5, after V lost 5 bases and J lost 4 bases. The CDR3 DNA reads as TGTGCCAGCAGCCGGACAGGGGATTCCTATGGCTACACCTTC. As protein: CASSRTGDSYGYTF. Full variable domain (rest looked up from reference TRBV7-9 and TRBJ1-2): DTGVSQNPRHKITKRGQNVTFRCDPISEHNRLYWYRQTLGQGPEFLTYFQNEAQLEKSRLLSDRFSAERPKGSFSTLEIQRTEQGDSAMYLCASSRTGDSYGYTFGSGTRLTVV.

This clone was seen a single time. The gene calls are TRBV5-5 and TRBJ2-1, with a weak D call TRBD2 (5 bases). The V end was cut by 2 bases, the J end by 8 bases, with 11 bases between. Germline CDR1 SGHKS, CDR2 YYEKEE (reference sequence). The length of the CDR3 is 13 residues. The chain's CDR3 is CASSFTSYDEQFF. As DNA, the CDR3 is TGTGCCAGCAGCTTTACTAGTTACGATGAGCAGTTCTTC. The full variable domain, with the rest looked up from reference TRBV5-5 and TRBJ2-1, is DAGVTQSPTHLIKTRGQQVTLRCSPISGHKSVSWYQQVLGQGPQFIFQYYEKEERGRGNFPDRFSARQFPNYSSELNVNALLLGDSALYLCASSFTSYDEQFFGPGTRLTVL.

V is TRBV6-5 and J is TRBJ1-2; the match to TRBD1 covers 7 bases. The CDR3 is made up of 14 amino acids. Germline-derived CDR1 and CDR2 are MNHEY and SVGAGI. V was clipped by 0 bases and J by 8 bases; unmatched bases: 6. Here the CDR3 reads CASSYSRRGLGYTF. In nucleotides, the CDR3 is TGTGCCAGCAGTTACTCGAGGAGGGGGCTAGGCTACACCTTC.

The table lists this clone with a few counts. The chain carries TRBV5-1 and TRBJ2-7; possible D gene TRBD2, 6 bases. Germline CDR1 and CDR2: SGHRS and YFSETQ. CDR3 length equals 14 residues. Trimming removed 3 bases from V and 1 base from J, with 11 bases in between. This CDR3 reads CASSWRGGSYEQYF. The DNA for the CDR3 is TGCGCCAGCAGCTGGAGGGGTGGGTCCTACGAGCAGTACTTC.

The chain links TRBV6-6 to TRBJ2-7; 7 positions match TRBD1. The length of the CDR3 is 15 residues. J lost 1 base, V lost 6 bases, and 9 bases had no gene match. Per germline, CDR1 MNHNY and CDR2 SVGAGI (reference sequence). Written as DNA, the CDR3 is TGTGCCAGCAGAGGGACAGCATCCTTTTCCTACGAGCAGTACTTC. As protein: CASRGTASFSYEQYF.

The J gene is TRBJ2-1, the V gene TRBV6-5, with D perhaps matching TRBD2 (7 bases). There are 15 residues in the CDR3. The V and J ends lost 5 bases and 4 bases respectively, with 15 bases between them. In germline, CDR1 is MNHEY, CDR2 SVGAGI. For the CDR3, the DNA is TGTGCCAGCAGTACAAGGGGGGGTAGGTACAATGAGCAGTTCTTC. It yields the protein CASSTRGGRYNEQFF.

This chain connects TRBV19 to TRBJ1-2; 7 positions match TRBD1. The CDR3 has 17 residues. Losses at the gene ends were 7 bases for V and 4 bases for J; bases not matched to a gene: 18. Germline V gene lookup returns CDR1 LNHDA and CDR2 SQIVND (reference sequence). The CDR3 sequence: CASTHDRDGPFVYGYTF. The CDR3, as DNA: TGTGCCAGTACCCACGACAGGGACGGGCCCTTTGTCTATGGCTACACCTTC.

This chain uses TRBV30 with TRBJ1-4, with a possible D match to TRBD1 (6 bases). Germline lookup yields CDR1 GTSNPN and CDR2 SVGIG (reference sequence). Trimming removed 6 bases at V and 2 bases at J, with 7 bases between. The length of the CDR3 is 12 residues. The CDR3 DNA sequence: TGTGCCTGTGGACAGACTAATGAAAAACTGTTTTTT. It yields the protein CACGQTNEKLFF.

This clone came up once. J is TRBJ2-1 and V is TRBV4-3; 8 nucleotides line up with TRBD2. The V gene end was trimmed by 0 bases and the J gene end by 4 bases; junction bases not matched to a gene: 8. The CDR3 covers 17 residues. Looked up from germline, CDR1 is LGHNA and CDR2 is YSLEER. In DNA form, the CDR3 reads TGCGCCAGCAGCCAAGACCGAAGGAGCGGGGGATACAATGAGCAGTTCTTC. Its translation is CASSQDRRSGGYNEQFF.

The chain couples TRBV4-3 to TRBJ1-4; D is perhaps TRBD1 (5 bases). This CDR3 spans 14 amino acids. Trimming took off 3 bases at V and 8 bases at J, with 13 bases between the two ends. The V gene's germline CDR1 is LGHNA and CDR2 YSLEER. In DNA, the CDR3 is TGCGCCAGCAGCCATGGGACTCTGGGAGAAAAACTGTTTTTT. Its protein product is CASSHGTLGEKLFF.

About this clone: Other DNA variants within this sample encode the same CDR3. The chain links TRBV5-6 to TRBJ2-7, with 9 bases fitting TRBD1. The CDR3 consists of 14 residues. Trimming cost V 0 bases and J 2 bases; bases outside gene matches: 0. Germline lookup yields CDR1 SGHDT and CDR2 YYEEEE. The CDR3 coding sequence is TGTGCCAGCAGCTTGGGGACAGGGGCCTACGAGCAGTACTTC. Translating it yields CASSLGTGAYEQYF.

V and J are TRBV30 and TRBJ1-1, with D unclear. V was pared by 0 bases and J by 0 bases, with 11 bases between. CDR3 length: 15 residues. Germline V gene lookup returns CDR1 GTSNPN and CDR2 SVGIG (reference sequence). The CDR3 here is CAWSVGLGMNTEAFF. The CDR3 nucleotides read TGTGCCTGGAGTGTAGGTCTCGGGATGAACACTGAAGCTTTCTTT.

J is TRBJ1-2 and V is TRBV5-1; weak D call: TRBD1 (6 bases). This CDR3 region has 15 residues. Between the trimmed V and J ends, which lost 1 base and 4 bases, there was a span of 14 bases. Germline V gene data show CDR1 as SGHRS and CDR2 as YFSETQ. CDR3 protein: CASSLNQGLGYGYTF. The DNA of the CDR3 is TGCGCCAGCAGCTTGAATCAGGGGCTTGGCTATGGCTACACCTTC. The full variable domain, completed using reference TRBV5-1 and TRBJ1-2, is KAGVTQTPRYLIKTRGQQVTLSCSPISGHRSVSWYQQTPGQGLQFLFEYFSETQRNKGNFPGRFSGRQFSNSRSEMNVSTLELGDSALYLCASSLNQGLGYGYTFGSGTRLTVV.

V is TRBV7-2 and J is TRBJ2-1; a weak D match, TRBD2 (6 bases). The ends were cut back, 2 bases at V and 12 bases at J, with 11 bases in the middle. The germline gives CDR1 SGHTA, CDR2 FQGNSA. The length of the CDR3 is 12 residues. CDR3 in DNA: TGTGCCAGCAGCTTACGGACGGAGGGGCAGTTCTTC. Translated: CASSLRTEGQFF.

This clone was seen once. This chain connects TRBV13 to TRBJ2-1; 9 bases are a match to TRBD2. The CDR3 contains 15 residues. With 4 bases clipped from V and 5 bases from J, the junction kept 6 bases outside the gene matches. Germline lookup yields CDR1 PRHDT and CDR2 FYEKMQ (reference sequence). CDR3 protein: CASSSGTSPNNEQFF. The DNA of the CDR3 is TGTGCCAGCAGCTCAGGGACTAGCCCAAACAATGAGCAGTTCTTC. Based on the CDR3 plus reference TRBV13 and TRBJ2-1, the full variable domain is AAGVIQSPRHLIKEKRETATLKCYPIPRHDTVYWYQQGPGQDPQFLISFYEKMQSDKGSIPDRFSAQQFSDYHSELNMSSLELGDSALYFCASSSGTSPNNEQFFGPGTRLTVL.

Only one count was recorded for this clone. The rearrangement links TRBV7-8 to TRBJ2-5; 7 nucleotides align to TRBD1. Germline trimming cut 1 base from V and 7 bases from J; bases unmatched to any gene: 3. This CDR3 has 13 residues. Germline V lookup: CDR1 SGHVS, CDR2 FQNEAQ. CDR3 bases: TGTGCCAGCAGCTTAGAGGGGGCTACGACCCAGTACTTC. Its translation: CASSLEGATTQYF.

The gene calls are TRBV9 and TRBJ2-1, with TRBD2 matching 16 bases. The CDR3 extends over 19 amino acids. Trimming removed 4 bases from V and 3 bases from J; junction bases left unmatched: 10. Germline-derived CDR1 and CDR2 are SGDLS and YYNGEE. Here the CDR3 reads CASSPMGTSGRGSYNEQFF. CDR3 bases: TGTGCCAGCAGCCCAATGGGGACTAGCGGGAGGGGAAGCTACAATGAGCAGTTCTTC.

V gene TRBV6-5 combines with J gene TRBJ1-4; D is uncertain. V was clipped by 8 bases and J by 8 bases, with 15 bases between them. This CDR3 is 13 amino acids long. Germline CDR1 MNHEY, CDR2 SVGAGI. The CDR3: CASPLGSAEKLFF. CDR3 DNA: TGTGCCAGCCCTCTCGGGTCAGCAGAAAAACTGTTTTTT.

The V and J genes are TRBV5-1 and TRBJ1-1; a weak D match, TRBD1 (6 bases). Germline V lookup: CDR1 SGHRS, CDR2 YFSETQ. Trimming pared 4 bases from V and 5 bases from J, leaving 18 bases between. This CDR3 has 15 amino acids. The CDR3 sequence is CASSAGVPGDTEAFF. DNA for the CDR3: TGCGCCAGCAGCGCAGGGGTCCCCGGAGATACTGAAGCTTTCTTT.

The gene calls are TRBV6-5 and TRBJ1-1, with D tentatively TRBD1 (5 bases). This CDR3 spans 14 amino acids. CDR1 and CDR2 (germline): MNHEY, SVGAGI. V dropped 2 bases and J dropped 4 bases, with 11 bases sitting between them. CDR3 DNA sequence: TGTGCCAGCAGTTACAAGGGGCTAGGCACTGAAGCTTTCTTT. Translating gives CASSYKGLGTEAFF.

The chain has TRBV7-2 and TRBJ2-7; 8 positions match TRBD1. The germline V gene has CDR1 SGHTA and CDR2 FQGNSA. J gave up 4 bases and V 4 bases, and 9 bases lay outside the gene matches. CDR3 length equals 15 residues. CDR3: CASSYGQGSRYEQYF. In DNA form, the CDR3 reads TGTGCCAGCAGCTACGGACAGGGAAGTAGGTACGAGCAGTACTTC.

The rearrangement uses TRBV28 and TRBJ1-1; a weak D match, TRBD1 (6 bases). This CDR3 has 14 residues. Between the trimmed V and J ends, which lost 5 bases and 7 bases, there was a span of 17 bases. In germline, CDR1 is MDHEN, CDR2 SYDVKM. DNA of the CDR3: TGTGCCAGCAGTCTAGGGGGACAAAAACATGAAGCTTTCTTT. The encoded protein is CASSLGGQKHEAFF.

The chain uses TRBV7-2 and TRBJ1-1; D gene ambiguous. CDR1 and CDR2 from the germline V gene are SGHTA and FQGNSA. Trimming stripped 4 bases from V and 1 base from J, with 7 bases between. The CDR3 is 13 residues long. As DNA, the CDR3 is TGTGCCAGCAGCTCACGTAGGAACACTGAAGCTTTCTTT. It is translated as CASSSRRNTEAFF.

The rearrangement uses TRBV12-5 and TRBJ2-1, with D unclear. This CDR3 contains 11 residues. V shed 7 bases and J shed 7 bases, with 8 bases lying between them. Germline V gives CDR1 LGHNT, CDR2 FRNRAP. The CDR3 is CASAVANEQFF. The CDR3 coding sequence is TGTGCTAGTGCCGTAGCTAATGAGCAGTTCTTC. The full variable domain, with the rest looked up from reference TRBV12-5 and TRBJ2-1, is DARVTQTPRHKVTEMGQEVTMRCQPILGHNTVFWYRQTMMQGLELLAYFRNRAPLDDSGMPKDRFSAEMPDATLATLKIQPSEPRDSAVYFCASAVANEQFFGPGTRLTVL.

DNA for the CDR3: TGTGCCAGTAGTATGGGACAGCTGGAGGGCTACACCTTC. Residues: CASSMGQLEGYTF. This sequence joins TRBV19 and TRBJ1-2, with 7 positions matching TRBD1. Unmatched junction bases numbered 6, after V lost 3 bases and J lost 8 bases. Germline loops: CDR1 LNHDA, CDR2 SQIVND (reference sequence). The CDR3 spans 13 residues.